This TCR beta chain was obtained from a study of blood T cell dynamics during melanoma immunotherapy. Study as a whole: Patients with metastatic melanoma got pembrolizumab or nivolumab-ipilimumab as first-line care.

Each bulk PBMC sample had roughly 0.35 ug DNA loaded. TCRdb keeps only in-frame clones here, not all; method: immunoSEQ multiplex PCR. Here the sample spans approximately 9,600 clones, around 86% being singletons. As to this clone: Its target is not known.

Time point indicated: week 3, after first cycle of checkpoint inhibitor. V dropped 4 bases and J dropped 1 base, with 14 bases sitting between them. Germline CDR1 reads LGHNA; CDR2 reads YSLEER. The CDR3 runs to 17 residues. General observations from the study: Whether repertoire-driving clones were melanoma-specific could not be determined. Unlike progressors, later disease-control patients had W3 repertoires gaining clonality or diversity.

The sequence derives from a human donor with melanoma. This rearrangement joins TRBV4-3 to TRBJ2-6; TRBD1 is a possible D gene (6 bases). Sequences were derived from blood, sampled from a patient treated with checkpoint blockade. The CDR3 spells CASSRMAGVSGANVLTF. The DNA for the CDR3 is TGCGCCAGCAGCCGGATGGCAGGGGTGTCTGGGGCCAACGTCCTGACTTTC.